This T cell receptor (beta chain) stems from a study of Graves' ophthalmopathy and Graves' hyperthyroidism. Study in general: Peripheral blood collection took place at initial diagnosis, before any treatment.

From RNA, the CDR3 regions of TCR beta chains were amplified and sequenced. First-round RT-PCR used HTBI primers; second-round multiplex PCR followed. In TCRdb, the multiplex PCR reads were re-called with MiXCR into one record per CDR3 protein. The sample lists 500,000 to 800,000 distinct CDR3 sequences; about two fifths were seen once. V lost 5 bases and J 3 bases, leaving 16 bases between the germline ends. The germline V gene has CDR1 SGHTA and CDR2 FQGNSA. This CDR3 comprises 15 residues. Ten or more counts support this clonotype. Isolation of PBMCs was performed using roughly 10 ml of fresh peripheral blood.

The chain recombines TRBV7-2 with TRBJ1-1, with D maybe TRBD1 (5 bases). The sequence was obtained from an adult man with Graves' ophthalmopathy. Sequencing was done on a sample of peripheral blood. This chain's CDR3 is CASSPNAGGDTEAFF. DNA for the CDR3: TGTGCCAGCAGCCCAAACGCAGGAGGGGACACTGAAGCTTTCTTT.